A single sample gave rise to the 25 T cell receptor beta chains below, sequenced in a study of shared clonotypes between healthy human individuals. Libraries were prepared by immunoSEQ multiplex PCR; TCRdb keeps only in-frame clonotypes and omits some of them. The table lists about 1 million clones, under 80% of them singletons. Specimen: memory CD4+ T cells sorted from blood. Subset in this sample: CD45RA-negative fraction. These receptors all stem from a man between 18 and 29 years old in good health.

The chain has TRBV5-1 and TRBJ1-2; D possibly corresponds to TRBD1 (6 bases). The V end was cut by 4 bases, the J end by 1 base, with 11 bases between. From germline, CDR1 is SGHRS and CDR2 YFSETQ. This CDR3 has 14 residues. CDR3 protein: CASSTSQGNYGYTF. The CDR3 DNA is TGCGCCAGCAGCACTTCACAGGGTAACTATGGCTACACCTTC.

The genes are TRBV5-1 and TRBJ2-3; 8 nucleotides align to TRBD2. This CDR3 has 16 residues. Germline V lookup: CDR1 SGHRS, CDR2 YFSETQ. V lost 4 bases to trimming and J lost 4 bases; unmatched junction nucleotides: 11. For the CDR3, the DNA is TGCGCCAGCAGCCCACGGGAGGGAGGGCCATCAGATACGCAGTATTTT. Translating gives CASSPREGGPSDTQYF.

The rearrangement links TRBV6-6 to TRBJ2-5; TRBD2 is a possible D gene (6 bases). Germline V gene sequence: CDR1 MNHNY, CDR2 SVGAGI (reference sequence). The length of the CDR3 is 14 residues. V lost 6 bases and J lost 5, with 16 bases in between. The CDR3: CASSLIASGETQYF. CDR3 nucleotide sequence: TGTGCCAGCAGCCTAATCGCCAGCGGGGAGACCCAGTACTTC.

This rearrangement joins TRBV10-3 to TRBJ2-2; the D call may be TRBD1 or TRBD2 (5 bases each). V was pared by 5 bases and J by 6 bases, with 10 bases between. Germline V gene lookup returns CDR1 ENHRY and CDR2 SYGVKD. CDR3 length equals 13 residues. In DNA, the CDR3 is TGTGCCATCAGTACCGTGGGACCCGGGGAGCTGTTTTTT. Its protein product is CAISTVGPGELFF.

The rearrangement uses TRBV6-6 and TRBJ1-6; D is uncertain. The germline CDR1 and CDR2 sequences are MNHNY and SVGAGI (reference sequence). This CDR3 has 15 amino acids. V was cut by 0 bases and J by 9 bases, with 12 bases left in between. CDR3 amino acids: CASSYSNVGSSPLHF. In DNA form, the CDR3 reads TGTGCCAGCAGTTACTCGAATGTCGGGAGTTCACCCCTCCACTTT.

This clone appeared a single time. The genes are TRBV5-6 and TRBJ1-2, with 11 nucleotides matching TRBD1. V lost 4 bases to trimming and J lost 8 bases; unmatched junction nucleotides: 7. Germline values: CDR1 SGHDT, CDR2 YYEEEE. The CDR3 totals 14 residues. The CDR3 reads CASSQDRGQVGYTF. The CDR3, as DNA: TGTGCCAGCAGCCAGGACAGGGGGCAAGTGGGCTACACCTTC.

J is TRBJ2-1 and V is TRBV6-5; no definite D call. The CDR3 consists of 15 residues. Germline V gene lookup returns CDR1 MNHEY and CDR2 SVGAGI. The V end lost 2 bases, the J end lost 4 bases, and 12 bases lay between the germline ends. The CDR3 loop is CASSYEVDGYNEQFF. CDR3 coding DNA: TGTGCCAGCAGTTACGAGGTAGACGGATACAATGAGCAGTTCTTC.

This sequence joins TRBV28 and TRBJ1-4; TRBD1 matches at 9 bases. The CDR3 runs 16 residues. Germline-derived CDR1 and CDR2 are MDHEN and SYDVKM. Germline trimming cut 8 bases from V and 4 bases from J; bases unmatched to any gene: 11. The CDR3 DNA reads as TGTGCCAGCGGCCCCCTCCCGGGACAGGGTAATGAAAAACTGTTTTTT. Translation gives CASGPLPGQGNEKLFF.

This chain joins TRBV10-1 and TRBJ2-5, with 8 bases lining up with TRBD2. The CDR3 consists of 16 residues. Unmatched junction bases numbered 12, after V lost 4 bases and J lost 5 bases. Per the germline V gene, CDR1 is WNHNN and CDR2 is SYGVQD (reference sequence). CDR3 DNA: TGCGCCAGCAGTGTTGGGAGCGGGAGAATTCCGGAGACCCAGTACTTC. Its protein is CASSVGSGRIPETQYF.

The chain links TRBV6-5 to TRBJ2-2; either TRBD1 or TRBD2 may supply D (5 bases each). The V end lost 6 bases, the J end lost 0 bases, and 11 bases lay between the germline ends. CDR3 size: 15 residues. The germline V gene encodes CDR1 MNHEY and CDR2 SVGAGI. The CDR3 here is CASSRDGSNTGELFF. In DNA form, the CDR3 reads TGTGCCAGCAGCAGGGACGGTTCGAACACCGGGGAGCTGTTTTTT.

This clone was counted once. The chain couples TRBV5-1 to TRBJ2-7; D call uncertain. Trimming stripped 1 base from V and 5 bases from J, with 4 bases between. The CDR3 sequence is 11 residues long. In germline, CDR1 is SGHRS, CDR2 YFSETQ. CDR3 bases: TGCGCCAGCAGCTTGCAGGACGAGCAGTACTTC. It yields the protein CASSLQDEQYF.

The chain is built from TRBV7-2 and TRBJ2-7, with a possible D match to TRBD2 (6 bases). Germline values: CDR1 SGHTA, CDR2 FQGNSA. The CDR3 consists of 13 residues. The V end was cut by 5 bases, the J end by 1 base, with 9 bases between. This CDR3 is CASSRRASYEQYF. The CDR3 DNA is TGTGCCAGCAGCCGGAGGGCGTCCTACGAGCAGTACTTC.

The V and J genes are TRBV5-4 and TRBJ1-4; 7 nucleotides agree with TRBD1. The CDR3 runs 15 residues. V dropped 0 bases and J dropped 6; count of bases not matched to a gene: 5. CDR1 is SGHNT and CDR2 is YYREEE in the germline V gene (reference sequence). CDR3: CASSLDPGGYEKLFF. In DNA, the CDR3 is TGTGCCAGCAGCTTGGATCCAGGGGGTTATGAAAAACTGTTTTTT.

V usage is TRBV4-1 and J usage is TRBJ2-2; 10 nucleotides line up with TRBD1. J gave up 0 bases and V 8 bases, and 18 bases lay outside the gene matches. The germline V gene encodes CDR1 MGHRA and CDR2 YSYEKL. The CDR3 loop spans 20 amino acids. As DNA, the CDR3 is TGCGCCAGCCATCCAGCAAAAGTGATGGGACAGGGGTCGAACACCGGGGAGCTGTTTTTT. Protein product: CASHPAKVMGQGSNTGELFF.

This chain links TRBV2 with TRBJ2-6, with D perhaps matching TRBD2 (5 bases). V was clipped by 9 bases and J by 0 bases, with 12 bases between them. This CDR3 contains 15 residues. Per germline, CDR1 SNHLY and CDR2 FYNNEI. The CDR3 DNA follows: TGTGCCAGTACAGTCGGAGGCTCTGGGGCCAACGTCCTGACTTTC. Translated, it gives CASTVGGSGANVLTF.

The chain couples TRBV2 to TRBJ2-7; 8 bases agree with TRBD1. Germline lookup yields CDR1 SNHLY and CDR2 FYNNEI. The junction had 9 bases not matched to a gene; V was cut back by 7 bases and J by 4 bases. The length of the CDR3 is 14 residues. CDR3 coding DNA: TGTGCCAGCAAGGCGTTAGGACAGGGTTACGAGCAGTACTTC. Translated: CASKALGQGYEQYF.

V gene TRBV18 combines with J gene TRBJ2-1, with TRBD2 matching over 16 bases. Germline V CDR1 and CDR2: KGHSH, LQKENI. The CDR3 extends over 17 amino acids. V trimming: 3 bases; J trimming: 3 bases; junction bases outside the gene matches: 2. The CDR3 protein is CASSPGLAGGNYNEQFF. CDR3 nucleotides: TGTGCCAGCTCACCGGGACTAGCGGGGGGGAACTACAATGAGCAGTTCTTC.

Only one count was recorded for this clone. CDR3 nucleotide sequence: TGCGCCAGCAGCCAAGGAGTACCATCCGGGGAGCTGTTTTTT. This gives the protein CASSQGVPSGELFF. The chain uses TRBV4-1 and TRBJ2-2; D is unclear. Germline V lookup: CDR1 MGHRA, CDR2 YSYEKL. The germline V and J ends were trimmed by 1 base and 6 bases, with 9 bases remaining between them. CDR3 size: 14 residues.

The chain recombines TRBV11-2 with TRBJ1-2; D is uncertain. CDR1 is SGHAT and CDR2 is FQNNGV in the germline V gene. The CDR3 runs 12 residues. Trimming stripped 3 bases from V and 11 bases from J, with 13 bases between. CDR3 sequence (DNA): TGTGCCAGCAGCTTTTCTGACGGATTTTACACCTTC. This translates into CASSFSDGFYTF.

This clone was seen just once. A far larger clone is one nucleotide away, so this likely arose from a read error. This chain connects TRBV5-4 to TRBJ1-1; tentative D call: TRBD1 (5 bases). Germline lookup yields CDR1 SGHNT and CDR2 YYREEE (reference sequence). The CDR3 consists of 15 residues. V gave up 6 bases and J gave up 0 bases, with 15 bases separating them. The CDR3: CASNPRQSLNTEAFF. The CDR3 DNA is TGTGCCAGCAACCCGAGACAGTCCTTGAACACTGAAGCTTTCTTT.

The chain employs TRBV7-9 and TRBJ1-2; D unclear. The V end lost 8 bases, the J end lost 6 bases, and 4 bases lay between the germline ends. Germline V lookup: CDR1 SEHNR, CDR2 FQNEAQ (reference sequence). CDR3 length: 9 residues. The CDR3 is CASGDGYTF. CDR3 bases: TGTGCCAGCGGGGATGGCTACACCTTC.

V is TRBV7-7 and J is TRBJ2-1; D is unresolved. This CDR3 is 8 amino acids long. Germline V gene lookup returns CDR1 SSHAT and CDR2 FNYEAQ (reference sequence). DNA of the CDR3: TGTACCCGCAATGAGCAGTTCTTC. Translation: CTRNEQFF.

The chain joins TRBV15 to TRBJ2-5; TRBD2 matches at 8 bases. Germline V CDR1 and CDR2: LNHNV, YYDKDF (reference sequence). This CDR3 is 13 amino acids long. The V gene end was trimmed by 8 bases and the J gene end by 1 base; junction bases not matched to a gene: 3. The CDR3 loop is CATARGGQETQYF. The CDR3, as DNA: TGTGCCACCGCACGGGGGGGCCAAGAGACCCAGTACTTC.

This clone showed up just once. This chain uses TRBV30 with TRBJ1-6, with TRBD1 matching 7 bases. J lost 10 bases, V lost 2 bases, and 8 bases had no gene match. This CDR3 is 14 amino acids long. CDR1 GTSNPN and CDR2 SVGIG come from the germline V gene (reference sequence). The DNA of the CDR3 is TGTGCCTGGAGTCGCTACAGGGGAGGATCACCCCTCCACTTT. Its protein product is CAWSRYRGGSPLHF.

This sequence joins TRBV5-6 and TRBJ2-2; D is ambiguous. The CDR3 has 13 amino acids. Trimming removed 3 bases at V and 3 bases at J, with 6 bases between. Per germline, CDR1 SGHDT and CDR2 YYEEEE. The CDR3 here is CASSSQDTGELFF. The CDR3 bases are TGTGCCAGCAGCTCCCAGGACACCGGGGAGCTGTTTTTT.